The clone carrying this TCR beta chain has a single count. V gave up 3 bases and J gave up 2 bases, with 17 bases separating them. The V gene's germline CDR1 is SGHRS and CDR2 YFSETQ. The CDR3 runs to 16 residues. The source of the sample is a study of T cell responses to AZD1222 COVID-19 vaccine. The assay was immunoSEQ multiplex PCR, and TCRdb's table has in-frame clones only and misses some. The sample records about 110,000 clones, around 81% being singletons. The sequence came from an adult in good health. The sequencing here drew on peripheral blood, taken on day 0 of AZD1222 vaccination. V is TRBV5-1 and J is TRBJ2-5; weak D call: TRBD2 (5 bases). CDR3 in DNA: TGCGCCAGCAGCTCCCTCTCCGGGATCACTCAAGAGACCCAGTACTTC. As protein: CASSSLSGITQETQYF.